Each of the 29 T cell receptor beta chains below was sequenced from the same sample in a study of metastatic and nonmetastatic thyroid tumors. TCRdb re-called the PCR reads via MiXCR. The data show roughly 23,000 clones, around 21% seen once. Before thyroid surgery, none of the patients had received any treatment. Specimen: blood. The receptors here all came from a male donor with papillary thyroid cancer or a benign thyroid nodule (not recorded which). Some clones in this sample may be carry-over from other donors' samples.

V is TRBV4-1 and J is TRBJ1-2, with D possibly being TRBD1 (5 bases). The CDR3 totals 16 residues. The germline V gene has CDR1 MGHRA and CDR2 YSYEKL. V gave up 4 bases and J gave up 6 bases, with 21 bases separating them. The CDR3 DNA reads as TGCGCCAGCAGCCTCATGGGGGGGTCTTCTAGCGATGGCTACACCTTC. Amino acid sequence: CASSLMGGSSSDGYTF.

This sequence joins TRBV9 and TRBJ2-7, with TRBD1 matching over 9 bases. This CDR3 has 16 residues. V lost 4 bases, J lost 0 bases, and 8 bases stayed unmatched. Germline CDR1 and CDR2: SGDLS and YYNGEE. The CDR3: CASSQDGTGSSYEQYF. Here the CDR3 DNA reads TGTGCCAGCAGCCAGGACGGGACAGGGAGCTCCTACGAGCAGTACTTC. Together with reference TRBV9 and TRBJ2-7, the CDR3 gives the full variable domain: DSGVTQTPKHLITATGQRVTLRCSPRSGDLSVYWYQQSLDQGLQFLIQYYNGEERAKGNILERFSAQQFPDLHSELNLSSLELGDSALYFCASSQDGTGSSYEQYFGPGTRLTVT.

Turning to this clone: An end of the junction differs from the germline gene, which may be a read error. The chain links TRBV6-1 to TRBJ2-1; the D gene is possibly TRBD2 (5 bases). Per the germline V gene, CDR1 is MNHNS and CDR2 is SASEGT. This CDR3 has 14 amino acids. The CDR3 DNA sequence: TGTGCCAGCAATGAACTCCCAAACGGGAATGATCAGTTCTTC. Protein sequence: CASNELPNGNDQFF.

This clone was seen repeatedly, ten times or more. This chain uses TRBV10-3 with TRBJ2-2, with a weak D call TRBD1 (7 bases). The germline V gene encodes CDR1 ENHRY and CDR2 SYGVKD. CDR3 length: 15 residues. V dropped 11 bases and J dropped 4 bases, with 20 bases sitting between them. CDR3 nucleotides: TGTGCCGCTCAAGACCTTCAGGGGGGCACCGGGGAGCTGTTTTTT. Amino acids: CAAQDLQGGTGELFF.

This clone was picked up many times. One base away lies a much larger clone, so this may be a sequencing read error. The J gene is TRBJ2-3, the V gene TRBV30, with D unclear. V was trimmed by 2 bases and J by 1 base, leaving 10 bases between them. In germline, CDR1 is GTSNPN, CDR2 SVGIG (reference sequence). The CDR3 spans 14 residues. The CDR3 spells CAWSTGCGTDTQYF. CDR3 nucleotide sequence: TGTGCCTGGAGTACTGGTTGCGGCACAGATACGCAGTATTTT.

This clone was recorded many times. The chain employs TRBV7-6 and TRBJ1-1; D is uncertain. The CDR3 runs to 15 residues. CDR1 is SGHVS and CDR2 is FNYEAQ in the germline V gene. Trimming stripped 3 bases from V and 0 bases from J, with 11 bases between. The chain's CDR3 is CASSFTSGVNTEAFF. In DNA, the CDR3 is TGTGCCAGCAGCTTTACGTCCGGGGTGAACACTGAAGCTTTCTTT.

This clone was seen many times. This sequence joins TRBV5-4 and TRBJ1-3, with 10 bases matching TRBD1. V lost 3 bases to trimming and J lost 7 bases; unmatched junction nucleotides: 16. CDR1 SGHNT and CDR2 YYREEE come from the germline V gene (reference sequence). The CDR3 has 18 amino acids. The CDR3 sequence is CASSYSTDRDRGRNTIYF. The CDR3 nucleotides are TGTGCCAGCAGCTACTCCACCGACCGGGACAGGGGCCGGAACACCATATATTTT. The full variable domain, completed using reference TRBV5-4 and TRBJ1-3, is ETGVTQSPTHLIKTRGQQVTLRCSSQSGHNTVSWYQQALGQGPQFIFQYYREEENGRGNFPPRFSGLQFPNYSSELNVNALELDDSALYLCASSYSTDRDRGRNTIYFGEGSWLTVV.

For this clone: A much larger clone sits a single nucleotide away, making a read error possible. The chain combines TRBV19 with TRBJ2-4, with a weak D call TRBD2 (6 bases). The germline V and J ends were trimmed by 4 bases and 14 bases, with 30 bases remaining between them. The CDR3 runs 17 residues. Looked up from germline, CDR1 is LNHDA and CDR2 is SQIVND (reference sequence). CDR3 in amino acids: CASSNGGGEHVKNIEYF. DNA of the CDR3: TGTGCCAGTAGTAATGGGGGAGGTGAGCACGTCAAAAACATCGAGTACTTC.

The CDR3 is CASTLCGQGQVHPQHF. CDR3 sequence (DNA): TGTGCCAGCACCCTATGTGGGCAGGGTCAGGTTCATCCCCAGCATTTT. J is TRBJ1-5 and V is TRBV28; D perhaps matches TRBD1 (5 bases). Germline assignment: CDR1 MDHEN and CDR2 SYDVKM. CDR3 length: 16 amino acids. Trimming removed 7 bases from V and 10 bases from J, with 26 bases in between.

This clone appeared many times. V gene TRBV10-3 combines with J gene TRBJ1-1, with D perhaps matching TRBD1 (5 bases). Trimming pared 6 bases from V and 3 bases from J, leaving 11 bases between. The CDR3 has 13 residues. The V gene's germline CDR1 is ENHRY and CDR2 SYGVKD. The DNA for the CDR3 is TGTGCCATCAGGGATGCAGGGTACACTGAAGCTTTCTTT. This sequence encodes CAIRDAGYTEAFF.

This chain links TRBV7-2 with TRBJ2-1; 13 bases are a match to TRBD2. CDR1 and CDR2 (germline): SGHTA, FQGNSA. With 7 bases clipped from V and 8 bases from J, the junction kept 5 bases outside the gene matches. The CDR3 is 14 amino acids. CDR3 coding DNA: TGTGCCAGCACACGCGGACTAGCGGGAGATGAGCAGTTCTTC. Translated: CASTRGLAGDEQFF. The whole variable domain, filled in from reference TRBV7-2 and TRBJ2-1, reads GAGVSQSPSNKVTEKGKDVELRCDPISGHTALYWYRQSLGQGLEFLIYFQGNSAPDKSGLPSDRFSAERTGGSVSTLTIQRTQQEDSAVYLCASTRGLAGDEQFFGPGTRLTVL.

This clone occurred many times. The rearrangement links TRBV7-6 to TRBJ2-3; 8 bases fit TRBD2. CDR1 and CDR2 (germline): SGHVS, FNYEAQ. V trimming: 3 bases; J trimming: 0 bases; junction bases outside the gene matches: 8. The CDR3 consists of 17 residues. The CDR3 reads CASSLVERETSTDTQYF. The CDR3 DNA reads as TGTGCCAGCAGCTTGGTGGAGCGGGAGACTAGCACAGATACGCAGTATTTT.

This clone was counted between two and nine times. CDR3 coding DNA: TGCGCCAGCAGGCCAAGGGGGGATTTGGTCACTGAAGCTTTCTTT. It translates to CASRPRGDLVTEAFF. The genes are TRBV10-1 and TRBJ1-1, with D possibly TRBD1 on 6 matching bases. This CDR3 spans 15 amino acids. Germline assignment: CDR1 WNHNN and CDR2 SYGVQD (reference sequence). V was clipped by 6 bases and J by 4 bases, with 18 bases between them.

This clone was seen only a few times. The rearrangement uses TRBV6-4 and TRBJ2-1, with 9 nucleotides matching TRBD1. With 1 base clipped from V and 7 bases from J, the junction kept 5 bases outside the gene matches. Per germline, CDR1 MRHNA and CDR2 SNTAGT. This CDR3 spans 15 amino acids. This CDR3 is CASSDLGTGNNEQFF. The CDR3 nucleotides read TGTGCCAGCAGTGACTTAGGGACAGGGAATAATGAGCAGTTCTTC.

V is TRBV11-2 and J is TRBJ2-7, with 8 bases lining up with TRBD1. The CDR3 spans 16 residues. The germline V gene has CDR1 SGHAT and CDR2 FQNNGV. J gave up 6 bases and V 2 bases, and 12 bases lay outside the gene matches. The CDR3 DNA sequence: TGTGCCAGCAGCTTAAGACGGACAGGGATCAATTTCGAGCAGTACTTC. It translates to CASSLRRTGINFEQYF.

As regards this clone: An end of the junction does not agree with germline; a read error may underlie this. J is TRBJ2-7 and V is TRBV6-1; tentative D call: TRBD1 (5 bases). CDR3 length: 13 amino acids. The germline gives CDR1 MNHNS, CDR2 SASEGT. The CDR3 reads CASSRQSAYEHYF. Here the CDR3 DNA reads TGTGCCAGCAGTCGACAGTCCGCCTACGAGCATTACTTC.

This clone appeared a few times. V is TRBV27 and J is TRBJ1-2; 8 positions match TRBD1. CDR3 length: 13 amino acids. CDR1 is MNHEY, CDR2 SMNVEV, per germline (reference sequence). Losses at the gene ends were 6 bases for V and 6 bases for J; bases not matched to a gene: 6. CDR3 DNA sequence: TGTGCCAGCAGCTCCAAGACAGGGGATGGCTACACCTTC. This codes for CASSSKTGDGYTF.

This clone was detected ten times or more. A read error is possible here, since a much larger clone lies one base away. Other DNA sequences in the sample encode the same CDR3. The J gene is TRBJ2-1, the V gene TRBV24-1, with TRBD2 matching 8 bases. The CDR3 is 13 amino acids. Germline CDR1 is KGHDR and CDR2 is SFDVKD. CDR3 amino acids: CATSTSGYNEQFF. The DNA for the CDR3 is TGTGCCACCAGTACTAGCGGCTACAATGAGCAGTTCTTT.

This clone showed up many times. The chain carries TRBV11-1 and TRBJ2-3; 10 bases are shared with TRBD1. Germline trimming cut 5 bases from V and 5 bases from J; bases unmatched to any gene: 7. The length of the CDR3 is 15 residues. The germline V gene has CDR1 SGHAT and CDR2 FQDESV (reference sequence). The CDR3 DNA follows: TGTGCCAGCAGCCCTACGGGACAGGGGAGAGATACGCAGTATTTT. Translated, it gives CASSPTGQGRDTQYF.

This chain uses TRBV30 with TRBJ1-2; the match to TRBD1 covers 10 bases. This CDR3 spans 14 amino acids. Germline V gives CDR1 GTSNPN, CDR2 SVGIG (reference sequence). V trimming: 0 bases; J trimming: 7 bases; junction bases outside the gene matches: 5. The DNA of the CDR3 is TGTGCCTGGAGTGTACGACAGGGGGCTGGTGGCTACACCTTC. Translating gives CAWSVRQGAGGYTF.

This clone has ten or more counts. The CDR3 sequence: CASIRTENEKLFF. The CDR3 DNA reads TGTGCCAGCATCAGGACGGAAAATGAAAAACTGTTTTTT. The chain recombines TRBV2 with TRBJ1-4, with unresolved D. Germline CDR1 reads SNHLY; CDR2 reads FYNNEI. The V gene lost 7 bases and the J gene lost 5 bases, with 11 bases spanning the gap. The CDR3 contains 13 residues. The full variable domain, its missing parts supplied by reference TRBV2 and TRBJ1-4, is EPEVTQTPSHQVTQMGQEVILRCVPISNHLYFYWYRQILGQKVEFLVSFYNNEISEKSEIFDDQFSVERPDGSNFTLKIRSTKLEDSAMYFCASIRTENEKLFFGSGTQLSVL.

This clone was counted ten times or more. The V gene is TRBV10-1, the J gene TRBJ1-1; maybe TRBD1 (6 bases). This CDR3 has 15 amino acids. Trimming cost V 6 bases and J 4 bases, with 18 bases left between them. The germline CDR1 and CDR2 sequences are WNHNN and SYGVQD (reference sequence). CDR3 residues: CASSPRGDLATEAFF. The CDR3 DNA follows: TGCGCCAGCAGCCCAAGGGGGGATTTGGCCACTGAAGCTTTCTTT.

As for this clone: Its ends do not fully match the called genes, so a read error is possible. The sample contains more than one DNA sequence encoding this CDR3. Here the CDR3 DNA reads TGCGCCAGCAGTTTCCGGAGCGGTAGCGTTTACTCAGATACGCAGTATTTT. Protein product: CASSFRSGSVYSDTQYF. The chain combines TRBV27 with TRBJ2-3, with D possibly matching TRBD2 (5 bases). CDR1 MNHEY and CDR2 SMNVEV come from the germline V gene (reference sequence). This CDR3 is built from 17 residues.

By share, this clone counts as medium-sized. The rearrangement links TRBV28 to TRBJ2-3; no reliable D call. Per germline, CDR1 MDHEN and CDR2 SYDVKM. This CDR3 spans 15 amino acids. The V end was cut by 2 bases, the J end by 0 bases, with 9 bases between. The CDR3 loop is CASSLGWSSTDTQYF. CDR3 in DNA: TGTGCCAGCAGTTTAGGATGGTCTAGCACAGATACGCAGTATTTT.

At least ten counts were recorded for this clone. In the same sample, other DNA sequences code for this CDR3. The gene calls are TRBV11-2 and TRBJ2-2, with 8 bases fitting TRBD2. In germline, CDR1 is SGHAT, CDR2 FQNNGV. The V gene end was trimmed by 3 bases and the J gene end by 4 bases; junction bases not matched to a gene: 7. CDR3 size: 16 residues. CDR3 sequence: CASSLRLREGTGELFF. The CDR3 region has the DNA TGTGCCAGCAGCTTGAGACTACGGGAGGGCACCGGGGAGCTGTTTTTT.

This clone was counted a few times. The germline gene is not matched at one end of the junction; a read error may be the cause. The CDR3 DNA is TGTGCCAACAGTTACTCGCGCGCCTGTGAGACCCAGTACTTC. It codes for CANSYSRACETQYF. This sequence joins TRBV6-2 or TRBV6-3 and TRBJ2-5; D gene unclear. Germline values: CDR1 MNHEY, CDR2 SVGEGT. There are 14 residues in the CDR3.

CDR3 bases: TGCAGTGCCGGAGGACGGGGGACCTACGAGCAGTACTTC. This translates into CSAGGRGTYEQYF. This rearrangement joins TRBV20-1 to TRBJ2-7, with D maybe TRBD2 (6 bases). Germline V gives CDR1 DFQATT, CDR2 SNEGSKA (reference sequence). The V and J ends lost 6 bases and 2 bases respectively, with 14 bases between them. This CDR3 spans 13 amino acids.

This clone has ten or more counts. The CDR3 sequence: CSVLQESKAFF. CDR3 bases: TGCAGCGTCCTACAGGAGAGTAAAGCTTTCTTT. The V gene is TRBV29-1, the J gene TRBJ1-1, with D maybe TRBD1 (5 bases). V lost 6 bases, J lost 9 bases, and 14 bases lay in between. The CDR3 length is 11 residues. Germline lookup yields CDR1 SQVTM and CDR2 ANQGSEA.

Within the sample, this clone is medium-sized. CDR3 residues: CASRENRGGSYEQYF. The CDR3, as DNA: TGTGCCAGCAGAGAAAACAGGGGAGGCTCCTACGAGCAGTACTTC. The rearrangement links TRBV2 to TRBJ2-7, with D possibly being TRBD1 (7 bases). Per germline, CDR1 SNHLY and CDR2 FYNNEI. Trimming cost V 6 bases and J 0 bases, with 15 bases left between them. The CDR3 is 15 residues long.